The present T cell receptor (beta chain) was sequenced within a study of blood T cell repertoires in COVID-19. V was shortened by 5 bases and J by 1 base, with 6 bases between the two germline ends. The CDR3 is 12 residues long. The assay was immunoSEQ multiplex PCR, and TCRdb's table has in-frame clones only and misses some. The sample shows about 130,000 clones, approximately 83% of them seen only once. The gene calls are TRBV12-3 or TRBV12-4 and TRBJ2-7; D gene ambiguous. The material sequenced was peripheral blood. This TCR was recovered from a woman in her fifties or sixties with acute or convalescent COVID-19. The CDR3 is CASSADSYEQYF. The CDR3 nucleotides read TGTGCCAGCAGTGCGGATTCCTACGAGCAGTACTTC.